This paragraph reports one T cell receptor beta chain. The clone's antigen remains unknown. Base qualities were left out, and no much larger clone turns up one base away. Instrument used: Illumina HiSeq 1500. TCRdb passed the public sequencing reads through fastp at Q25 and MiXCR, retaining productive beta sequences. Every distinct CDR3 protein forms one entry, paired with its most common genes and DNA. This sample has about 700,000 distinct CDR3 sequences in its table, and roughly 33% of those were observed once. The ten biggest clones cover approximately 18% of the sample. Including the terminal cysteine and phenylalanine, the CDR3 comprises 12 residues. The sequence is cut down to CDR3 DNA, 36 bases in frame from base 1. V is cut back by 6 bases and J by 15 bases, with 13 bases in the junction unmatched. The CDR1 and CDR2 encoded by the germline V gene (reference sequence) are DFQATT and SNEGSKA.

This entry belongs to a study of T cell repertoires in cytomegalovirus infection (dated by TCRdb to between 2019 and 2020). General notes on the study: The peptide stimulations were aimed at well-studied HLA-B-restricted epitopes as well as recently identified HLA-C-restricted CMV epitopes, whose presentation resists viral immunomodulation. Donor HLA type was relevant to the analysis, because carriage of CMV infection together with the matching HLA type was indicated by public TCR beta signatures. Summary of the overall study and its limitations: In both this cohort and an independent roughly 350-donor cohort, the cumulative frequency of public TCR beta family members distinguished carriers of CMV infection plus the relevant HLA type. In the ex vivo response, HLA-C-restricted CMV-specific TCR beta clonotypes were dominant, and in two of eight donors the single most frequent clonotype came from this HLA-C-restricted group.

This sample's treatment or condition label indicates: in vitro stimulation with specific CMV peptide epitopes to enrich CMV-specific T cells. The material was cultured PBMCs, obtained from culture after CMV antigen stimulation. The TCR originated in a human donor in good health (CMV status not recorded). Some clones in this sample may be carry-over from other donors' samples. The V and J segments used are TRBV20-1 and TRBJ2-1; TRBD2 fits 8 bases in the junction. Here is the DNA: TGCAGTGCCGACGAACGGCGGGGGGTAGCGTTCTTC. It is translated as CSADERRGVAFF.